Detailed here is one TCR beta chain. CDR1 and CDR2 from the germline V gene are SGHNT and YENEEA. V was pared by 4 bases and J by 6 bases, with 2 bases of the junction left unmatched. The CDR3 loop spans 14 amino acids. Authors' data handling: Amplified reference gene primers provided the basis for estimating nucleated cell counts. Sequenced by immunoSEQ multiplex PCR; TCRdb stores in-frame clones only, minus some. Clone size and the V and J calls come from that table; the DNA yielded D and trimming. Here the sample spans 190,000 or so clones, approximately 78% being singletons. Seattle-derived patients entered the study during active infection and were followed longitudinally. The data belong to a study of blood T cell repertoires in COVID-19. Study summary: COVID-19 samples from acute and convalescent phases originated in the United States, Italy and Spain. Sources were T cells, B-cell-depleted T cells, or PBMCs; the material itself was cDNA or gDNA.

The chain carries TRBV11-3 and TRBJ2-3; 12 bases map to TRBD2. The receptor was derived from a woman of 80 years or more with COVID-19, enrolled during active disease. Source material: peripheral blood. The CDR3 loop is CASSSTSGGDTQYF. CDR3 DNA: TGTGCCAGCAGCTCTACTAGCGGGGGGGATACGCAGTATTTT.